This TCR beta chain was identified during a study of T cell repertoires in cytomegalovirus infection. At the level of the study: It was recently identified HLA-C-restricted and well-studied HLA-B-restricted CMV epitopes that the study used. CMV infection plus the matching HLA type was flagged by public TCR beta signatures. General study results and limits: Cumulative public TCR beta family frequency identified CMV carriers with the relevant HLA. Ex vivo responses were dominated by HLA-C-restricted CMV-specific TCR beta clonotypes.

TCRdb re-called the reads through MiXCR, storing one row per CDR3 protein. This sample has more than 250,000 distinct CDR3 sequences, with 25% found just once. CDR1 SGHTA and CDR2 FQGNSA come from the germline V gene. The CDR3 consists of 15 residues. Trimming took off 5 bases at V and 0 bases at J, with 13 bases between the two ends. This clonotype showed up many times. As yet, its antigen is unknown. The chain is built from TRBV7-2 and TRBJ1-2; maybe TRBD1 (5 bases). The starting material was cultured PBMCs, obtained from culture after CMV antigen stimulation. The receptor's source is a human donor in good health (CMV status not recorded). Some clones in this sample may be carry-over from other donors' samples. The CDR3: CASSRWDAANYGYTF. The CDR3 nucleotides read TGTGCCAGCAGCAGATGGGACGCTGCTAACTATGGCTACACCTTC.